This T cell receptor (beta chain) is from a study of cytotoxic CD8 clonotypes in ibrutinib-treated CLL. About the study: Mean per-sample yields comprised around 250,000 productive templates and fewer than 95,000 productive rearrangements. Findings and caveats of the study: Circulating CD8+ T-cell counts were tracked by baseline clonality, which exceeded that of age-matched healthy donors.

Germline V gene data show CDR1 as LNHDA and CDR2 as SQIVND (reference sequence). The CDR3 loop spans 16 amino acids. The V end lost 6 bases, the J end lost 5 bases, and 22 bases lay between the germline ends. Regarding this clone: Its antigen remains unknown.

The table came from immunoSEQ multiplex PCR; TCRdb's copy has only in-frame clones and leaves some out. The sample lists about 5,500 clones, roughly 70% occurring once. This sequence joins TRBV19 and TRBJ1-1; no clear D. This receptor was obtained from a human donor with chronic lymphocytic leukemia. Material: PBMCs, obtained before ibrutinib treatment. CDR3 amino acids: CASSPPIGHPGTEAFF. The DNA for the CDR3 is TGTGCCAGTAGCCCCCCCATCGGGCATCCGGGAACTGAAGCTTTCTTT.